A selection of T cell receptor beta chains follows, all from one sample in a study of blood T cell repertoires in COVID-19. Produced via immunoSEQ multiplex PCR; TCRdb's table is partial and in-frame only. The repertoire includes 80,000 to 100,000 clones, less than 90% of them detected once, and 15% to 20% sits in the top ten. The specimen was peripheral blood. These receptors were taken from a woman older than 75 with acute or convalescent COVID-19. The CDR3 runs from the conserved cysteine through the conserved F or W. A D gene is named only where the DNA matches it firmly. Some rows have no size entry. The others give once, few or many, or a class for an expanded clone.

j_gene,v_gene,d_gene,len,abundance,CDR3nt,CDR3aa
TRBJ2-1,TRBV11-3,TRBD2,16,NA,TGTGCCAGCAGCAAGGGGACTAGCGGGGGGTTCAATGAGCAGTTCTTC,CASSKGTSGGFNEQFF
TRBJ1-6,TRBV19,TRBD1,13,once,TGTGCCACCACTCAGGGGGGAGGTAGTCCCCTCCACTTT,CATTQGGGSPLHF
TRBJ2-7,TRBV3-1/TRBV3-2,TRBD1,15,NA,TGTGCCAGCAGTCAGCCTGGGACAGGGGGCTACGAGCAGTACTTC,CASSQPGTGGYEQYF
TRBJ1-4,TRBV18,NA,15,NA,TGTGCCAGCTCACCACTTCCGTCAACTAATGAAAAACTGTTTTTT,CASSPLPSTNEKLFF
TRBJ2-3,TRBV6-5,NA,13,NA,TGTGCCAGCAGTTCCCAGTCTAGTCGCGGGCAGTATTTT,CASSSQSSRGQYF
TRBJ2-2,TRBV19,NA,15,NA,TGTGCCAGTAGTATTCAGGCACAGACAACCGGGGAGCTGTTTTTT,CASSIQAQTTGELFF
TRBJ2-1,TRBV9,TRBD2,15,NA,TGTGCCAGCAGCCCTACTAGCGGATTTTACAATGAGCAGTTCTTC,CASSPTSGFYNEQFF
TRBJ1-3,TRBV18,NA,16,NA,TGTGCCAGCTCACCGCCCGGACTTGCCTCTGGAAACACCATATATTTT,CASSPPGLASGNTIYF
TRBJ1-1,TRBV19,NA,15,NA,TGTGCCAGTAGTCGGTTTGGACAGACGAACACTGAAGCTTTCTTT,CASSRFGQTNTEAFF
TRBJ1-2,TRBV6-5,NA,15,NA,TGTGCCAGCAGTTACGAGCCCAAGCGGCACTATGGCTACACCTTC,CASSYEPKRHYGYTF
TRBJ1-5,TRBV28,TRBD1,16,NA,TGTGCCAGCAGTTGGGGAGGAGGGACAGACAATCAGCCCCAGCATTTT,CASSWGGGTDNQPQHF
TRBJ1-6,TRBV25-1,NA,15,few,TGTGCCAGCAGTGATTCCCAGGGGTGGAATTCACCCCTCCACTTT,CASSDSQGWNSPLHF
TRBJ1-2,TRBV6-6,NA,15,NA,TGTGCCAGCAGGGAGAGCAAACGGGTGAACTATGGCTACACCTTC,CASRESKRVNYGYTF
TRBJ1-3,TRBV5-4,NA,16,NA,TGTGCCAGCAGCTTGGCCGCAACAGGGACTGGAAACACCATATATTTT,CASSLAATGTGNTIYF